What follows describes a single TCR beta chain. Its target antigen remains unknown. It has no much larger one-base neighbor in the sample; base qualities were not kept. Sequencing took place on an Illumina NovaSeq 6000. TCRalpha and TCRbeta cDNA libraries were constructed by 5'RACE with constant-segment primers, with sample barcodes and unique molecular identifiers being introduced. Trizol reagent was used to extract RNA from every sample. Libraries were amplified in two PCR steps, with a second sample barcode and Illumina TruSeq adapters added in the second step. The libraries were sequenced on an Illumina NovaSeq using 2 x 150 bp paired-end reads. The paper's data handling went like this. Demultiplexing of reads and collapsing into UMI-guided consensus sequences were performed with migec v1.2.7. Using mixcr v2.1.11, the UMI consensuses were aligned to TRA and TRB V and J templates and assembled into clonotypes. Clonotypes were classified as expanded or contracted when called significant by both edgeR and NoisET, with noise models trained on biological replicates. For edgeR calls, a false discovery rate-adjusted p below 0.01 and a log2 fold-change threshold of 1 were applied. As an exploratory analysis of dynamics, max-normalized trajectories of the 1000 most abundant clonotypes were examined with PCA combined with hierarchical clustering. Separately sequenced CD4+ and CD8+ repertoires were used to assign the CD4 or CD8 phenotype of responding clones. Through fastp at Q25 and MiXCR, TCRdb rebuilt clones from the public reads, retaining in-frame beta chains. A single entry per CDR3 protein holds the most common genes and DNA from its merged rows. The V and J calls shown here were made by TCRdb, not taken from the authors' results. This sample holds roughly 350,000 distinct CDR3 sequences; more than 20% were observed only once. Together, the top ten hold around 12% of the sample.

The sample originates from a study of T-cell memory formation after mild COVID-19 (dated by TCRdb to about 2021). At the level of the whole study: TCR sequence clusters from the two donors were found to be largely donor specific. T-cell clones expanding and contracting after mild COVID-19 in two donors were tracked by longitudinal TCRalpha and TCRbeta repertoire sequencing. The cohort was made up of two young adult volunteers, one female and one male, who were previously healthy. What the study reported, not specific to this receptor: Contracting CD4+ clones turned up mainly in the CM and EM memory subsets, whereas EMRA was where CD8+ clones were enriched. SARS-CoV-2 specificity of the second-wave clones peaking on day 37 was not confirmed. Only two mild cases were covered by the study, and larger cohorts that include severe cases with pre-infection samples were considered necessary. The detection of some responding clones in pre-infection memory suggests that pre-existing cross-reactive memory T cells joined the SARS-CoV-2 response. Clones that contracted from day 15 to 85 showed balanced CD4/CD8 phenotypes, whereas a second wave of clones that expanded from day 15 to 37 leaned towards CD4+.

V gives up 5 bases and J gives up 12 bases, and the segment between their germline ends measures 26 bases. Spanning cysteine to phenylalanine, the CDR3 consists of 16 amino acids. Only the CDR3 part of the read is kept: 48 bases, read in frame from the first base. Taken from the germline V gene, the CDR1 and CDR2 loops are SGHTA and FQGNSA. Ficoll-Paque density gradient centrifugation was the method used to isolate PBMCs. Recombination connected TRBV7-2 to TRBJ2-1; tentative D gene TRBD1, with 5 bases matching. This receptor was identified in an adult woman who had mild COVID-19 (a few samples of this study predate the infection). The sample titles of this study are shuffled in the database, so cell type and time point are left out; the donor was told from shared clones. The material sequenced was PBMCs or a T cell subset sorted from them (not recorded which). This receptor has the CDR3 CASSLSTGPPPGRQFF. Read as DNA, the sequence is TGTGCCAGCAGCCTCAGCACAGGACCCCCCCCGGGCAGGCAGTTCTTC.